Following are 11 T cell receptor beta chains from one sample sequenced in a study of T cells in Graves' hyperthyroidism and ophthalmopathy. Template material for amplifying TCR beta CDR3 regions consisted of RNA transcripts. The HTBI primer set drove a first-round RT-PCR of the TCR CDR3. TCRdb itself ran the multiplex PCR reads through MiXCR, one entry per CDR3 protein. The sample lists fewer than 550,000 distinct CDR3 sequences, 15% to 19% occurring once. The sequenced sample consisted of blood. These receptors all stem from a woman aged 18-30 years with Graves' hyperthyroidism.

This clonotype was counted a few times. The rearrangement uses TRBV4-1 and TRBJ1-2; possibly TRBD1 for D (6 bases). CDR1 is MGHRA, CDR2 YSYEKL, per germline. V lost 1 base and J lost 3, with 9 bases in between. The CDR3 is 14 amino acids. CDR3 region: CASSQAGGDYGYTF. CDR3 DNA sequence: TGCGCCAGCAGCCAAGCTGGGGGCGACTATGGCTACACCTTC.

The rearrangement joins TRBV19 to TRBJ2-1; maybe TRBD2 (6 bases). Germline CDR1 reads LNHDA; CDR2 reads SQIVND (reference sequence). The CDR3 has 15 residues. Trimming shortened V by 3 bases and J by 8 bases, and 17 bases separated the two germline ends. This CDR3 is CASSIRRTTSDEQFF. The CDR3 DNA reads TGTGCCAGTAGTATTAGGCGGACTACATCAGATGAGCAGTTCTTC. Full variable domain (missing parts from reference TRBV19 and TRBJ2-1): DGGITQSPKYLFRKEGQNVTLSCEQNLNHDAMYWYRQDPGQGLRLIYYSQIVNDFQKGDIAEGYSVSREKKESFPLTVTSAQKNPTAFYLCASSIRRTTSDEQFFGPGTRLTVL.

The table lists this clonotype with many counts. The J gene is TRBJ1-6, the V gene TRBV11-2; D is possibly TRBD1 (6 bases). Germline CDR1 and CDR2: SGHAT and FQNNGV. The CDR3 extends over 15 amino acids. Between the trimmed V and J ends, which lost 8 bases and 6 bases, there was a span of 17 bases. The CDR3 reads CASAGGRRSNSPLHF. CDR3 in DNA: TGTGCCAGCGCCGGGGGCCGGAGGAGTAATTCACCCCTCCACTTT.

The sample holds many counts of this clonotype. V and J are TRBV20-1 and TRBJ2-5; TRBD1 aligns across 9 bases. The germline CDR1 and CDR2 sequences are DFQATT and SNEGSKA (reference sequence). The CDR3 runs 14 residues. With 6 bases clipped from V and 3 bases from J, the junction kept 8 bases outside the gene matches. Here the CDR3 DNA reads TGCAGTGCCTGTATCCGGGACAGGGAAGAGACCCAGTACTTC. Its translation: CSACIRDREETQYF.

Note on this clonotype: With a much larger clone just one base away, this may be a read error. The gene calls are TRBV9 and TRBJ2-2, with D tentatively TRBD1 (5 bases). V lost 0 bases to trimming and J lost 2 bases, with 8 bases between them. There are 15 residues in the CDR3. Germline assignment: CDR1 SGDLS and CDR2 YYNGEE. CDR3 protein: CASSVDRINTGELFF. The CDR3 nucleotides read TGTGCCAGCAGCGTAGACAGGATAAACACCGGGGAGCTGTTTTTT. The whole variable domain, filled in from reference TRBV9 and TRBJ2-2, reads DSGVTQTPKHLITATGQRVTLRCSPRSGDLSVYWYQQSLDQGLQFLIQYYNGEERAKGNILERFSAQQFPDLHSELNLSSLELGDSALYFCASSVDRINTGELFFGEGSRLTVL.

This clonotype was detected many times. J is TRBJ1-4 and V is TRBV5-1; 10 bases are a match to TRBD1. The CDR3 sequence is 16 residues long. Losses at the gene ends were 1 base for V and 8 bases for J; bases not matched to a gene: 8. Per germline, CDR1 SGHRS and CDR2 YFSETQ. The CDR3 DNA sequence: TGCGCCAGCAGCTTGTCCCCGGGACAGGGGAACGAAAAACTGTTTTTT. It yields the protein CASSLSPGQGNEKLFF.

This clonotype was observed a few times. The rearrangement joins TRBV4-2 to TRBJ2-1; D unresolved. Germline V gene data show CDR1 as LGHNA and CDR2 as YNFKEQ. The CDR3 runs 13 residues. Trimming took 4 bases from V and 6 from J, leaving 10 bases between them. CDR3 nucleotides: TGTGCCAGCAGCCTCAAGCCGGGCAATGAGCAGTTCTTC. Its protein product is CASSLKPGNEQFF.

As regards this clonotype: A single base separates this from a much larger clone, so it may be a read error. V usage is TRBV6-2 or TRBV6-3 and J usage is TRBJ1-5; D gene ambiguous. Looked up from germline, CDR1 is MNHEY and CDR2 is SVGEGT. This CDR3 is built from 16 residues. The CDR3 DNA reads TGTGCCGGCAGTTCACCAGAAAGGGCGAGCAATCAGCCCCAGCATTTT. Translated: CAGSSPERASNQPQHF.

Points on this clonotype: A clone one base away is much larger, so this may be a read error. The chain has TRBV12-3 or TRBV12-4 and TRBJ2-5; D unresolved. CDR3 length: 14 residues. Here the CDR3 DNA reads TGTGCCAGCAGCCGCACGACGGACCAAGAGACCCGGTACTTC. Residues: CASSRTTDQETRYF.

This chain uses TRBV9 with TRBJ2-1; 11 bases match TRBD1. The CDR3 totals 14 residues. The V gene's germline CDR1 is SGDLS and CDR2 YYNGEE. V dropped 3 bases and J dropped 7; count of bases not matched to a gene: 3. CDR3 nucleotide sequence: TGTGCCAGCAGCGCGGGGACAGGGGGTAATGAGCAGTTCTTC. Its protein is CASSAGTGGNEQFF.

At least ten counts were recorded for this clonotype. The J gene is TRBJ1-2, the V gene TRBV2, with a possible D match to TRBD1 (5 bases). The CDR3 sequence is 14 residues long. Deletions cut 0 bases from V and 6 bases from J, with 11 bases between. The V gene's germline CDR1 is SNHLY and CDR2 FYNNEI. The DNA of the CDR3 is TGTGCCAGCAGTGAAGCGGGGGAGGTGCATGGCTACACCTTC. Protein product: CASSEAGEVHGYTF.